Following are 10 T cell receptor beta chains from one sample sequenced in a study of PD-1 blockade in mismatch repair-deficient tumors. Method: immunoSEQ multiplex PCR; TCRdb's copy keeps in-frame clones and lacks some. The sample records about 68,000 clones, more than 75% being singletons. The sample in question was peripheral blood, obtained 2 weeks after starting pembrolizumab. All receptors derive from an adult with mismatch repair-deficient cancer.

The chain has TRBV11-2 and TRBJ1-4; unclear D gene. The CDR3 loop spans 15 amino acids. Germline lookup yields CDR1 SGHAT and CDR2 FQNNGV. V gave up 4 bases and J gave up 6 bases, with 15 bases separating them. The CDR3 nucleotides are TGTGCCAGCAGCTCCACCGGGGTCCAGGATGAAAAACTGTTTTTT. It yields the protein CASSSTGVQDEKLFF.

The chain links TRBV6-5 to TRBJ1-5, with D possibly matching TRBD1 (5 bases). The CDR3 is 13 amino acids. The V gene lost 6 bases and the J gene lost 4 bases, with 10 bases spanning the gap. Germline loops: CDR1 MNHEY, CDR2 SVGAGI. This CDR3 is CASSDRANQPQHF. The CDR3, as DNA: TGTGCCAGCAGCGACAGAGCAAATCAGCCCCAGCATTTT.

The J gene is TRBJ1-1, the V gene TRBV27, with a possible D match to TRBD1 (5 bases). The CDR3 sequence is 14 residues long. Trimming shortened V by 2 bases and J by 1 base, and 8 bases separated the two germline ends. Germline values: CDR1 MNHEY, CDR2 SMNVEV (reference sequence). CDR3 in amino acids: CASSLKGQNTEAFF. Here the CDR3 DNA reads TGTGCCAGCAGTTTAAAGGGGCAGAACACTGAAGCTTTCTTT.

The chain links TRBV6-1 to TRBJ1-1; D unresolved. V lost 0 bases and J 6 bases, leaving 5 bases between the germline ends. The CDR3 runs to 12 residues. CDR1 is MNHNS and CDR2 is SASEGT in the germline V gene. CDR3 protein: CASSEAAAEAFF. In DNA, the CDR3 is TGTGCCAGCAGTGAAGCGGCAGCTGAAGCTTTCTTT.

The chain has TRBV19 and TRBJ2-5, with no clear D. The CDR3 has 12 residues. Trimming shortened V by 5 bases and J by 0 bases, and 4 bases separated the two germline ends. Germline CDR1 is LNHDA and CDR2 is SQIVND (reference sequence). The CDR3 nucleotides read TGTGCCAGTAGTTCGTACCAAGAGACCCAGTACTTC. This gives the protein CASSSYQETQYF.

This chain links TRBV19 with TRBJ2-3; TRBD2 agrees at 8 bases. The V segment lost 5 bases and the J segment 4 bases; nucleotides outside the gene matches: 5. Germline CDR1 is LNHDA and CDR2 is SQIVND (reference sequence). The CDR3 length is 14 residues. This CDR3 is CASSLAGGADTQYF. CDR3 coding DNA: TGTGCCAGTAGTTTGGCGGGAGGTGCAGATACGCAGTATTTT.

This sequence joins TRBV7-2 and TRBJ2-7; D gene uncertain. Germline CDR1 reads SGHTA; CDR2 reads FQGNSA. CDR3 length equals 14 residues. Trimming removed 1 base at V and 3 bases at J, with 10 bases between. The CDR3 spells CASSLGHASYEQYF. The CDR3 bases are TGTGCCAGCAGCTTAGGCCATGCCAGCTACGAGCAGTACTTC.

The genes are TRBV5-4 and TRBJ2-1; the match to TRBD2 covers 13 bases. This CDR3 contains 17 residues. CDR1 is SGHNT, CDR2 YYREEE, per germline (reference sequence). Trimming removed 4 bases from V and 6 bases from J; junction bases left unmatched: 10. CDR3 in DNA: TGTGCCAGCAGCACGGGGACTAGCGGGATAGAACGCAATGAGCAGTTCTTC. It translates to CASSTGTSGIERNEQFF.

The rearrangement joins TRBV6-1 to TRBJ1-2, with D possibly being TRBD1 (5 bases). Germline V gene sequence: CDR1 MNHNS, CDR2 SASEGT. The CDR3 spans 13 residues. V was cut by 7 bases and J by 5 bases, with 14 bases left in between. The CDR3 bases are TGTGCCAGCATGAAGCAGGGCTCATATGGCTACACCTTC. This encodes CASMKQGSYGYTF.

V and J are TRBV10-3 and TRBJ2-2; 8 bases line up with TRBD1. Looked up from germline, CDR1 is ENHRY and CDR2 is SYGVKD. The CDR3 sequence is 15 residues long. Trimming removed 2 bases from V and 4 bases from J; junction bases left unmatched: 3. The CDR3 nucleotides read TGTGCCATCAGTGAGGGGGACAGGCCCACCGGGGAGCTGTTTTTT. Its translation is CAISEGDRPTGELFF.